This TCR beta chain emerged from a study of cytomegalovirus exposure and HLA in healthy donors. About the study: For the roughly 400 genotyped donors, 75% to 90% fell within the Caucasian-associated ancestry cluster. Whole-study findings and limits: Presence/absence results assume similar sequencing depth per donor, which may not hold. An apparent linkage of common viral pathogens to several of the most significant clusters emerged in a later analysis.

Note on this clone: Antigen specificity is unknown.

The PCR ran on 60 Vbeta and 13 Jbeta primers. Sequencing used immunoSEQ multiplex PCR; TCRdb keeps in-frame clones, though not all of them. There are some 150,000 clones in the sample; about two thirds occur only once, and approximately 2% lies in the top ten. The ends were cut back, 1 base at V and 5 bases at J, with 6 bases in the middle. From germline, CDR1 is LNHDA and CDR2 SQIVND (reference sequence). This CDR3 has 14 residues. This sequence was found in a man aged 35 to 55 in good health and CMV-seronegative. Sequenced: PBMCs. The chain links TRBV19 to TRBJ1-6; D is undetermined. For the CDR3, the DNA is TGTGCCAGTAGTATAGCAGGCAATAATTCACCCCTCCACTTT. It yields the protein CASSIAGNNSPLHF.